The 22 T cell receptor beta chains reported below all come from one sample, sequenced in a study of shared clonotypes between healthy human individuals. The data were produced by immunoSEQ multiplex PCR, yet TCRdb's version contains in-frame clones alone and is incomplete. Of about 2 million clones listed, approximately 95% are singletons. The material sequenced was naive CD4+ T cells sorted from blood. The subset is: CD45RA+ positively selected. The receptor set was obtained from a man between 18 and 35 years old in good health.

The CDR3 loop is CASRIFQNEKLFF. CDR3 sequence (DNA): TGCGCCAGCAGGATTTTTCAGAATGAAAAACTGTTTTTT. The chain recombines TRBV5-1 with TRBJ1-4; D unclear. Germline loops: CDR1 SGHRS, CDR2 YFSETQ. This CDR3 region has 13 residues. V dropped 5 bases and J dropped 5 bases, with 10 bases sitting between them.

The V and J genes are TRBV6-5 and TRBJ1-2, with a possible D match to TRBD1 (5 bases). The ends were cut back, 3 bases at V and 2 bases at J, with 10 bases in the middle. This CDR3 is built from 14 residues. Germline assignment: CDR1 MNHEY and CDR2 SVGAGI. The CDR3 DNA sequence: TGTGCCAGCAGTTATGACAGTTCCAACTATGGCTACACCTTC. Protein sequence: CASSYDSSNYGYTF.

V gene TRBV5-1 combines with J gene TRBJ2-7; maybe TRBD1 (6 bases). Per the germline V gene, CDR1 is SGHRS and CDR2 is YFSETQ. The CDR3 consists of 15 residues. V was trimmed by 2 bases and J by 4 bases, leaving 16 bases between them. CDR3 nucleotides: TGCGCCAGCAGCTTCAGGGGTGCCCCCTTTTACGAGCAGTACTTC. Amino acid sequence: CASSFRGAPFYEQYF. The whole variable domain, remainder taken from reference TRBV5-1 and TRBJ2-7, is KAGVTQTPRYLIKTRGQQVTLSCSPISGHRSVSWYQQTPGQGLQFLFEYFSETQRNKGNFPGRFSGRQFSNSRSEMNVSTLELGDSALYLCASSFRGAPFYEQYFGPGTRLTVT.

The rearrangement uses TRBV2 and TRBJ2-2; D call uncertain. V was clipped by 3 bases and J by 8 bases, with 13 bases between them. The length of the CDR3 is 14 residues. Per the germline V gene, CDR1 is SNHLY and CDR2 is FYNNEI. CDR3 sequence: CASSELTRMGELFF. The CDR3 bases are TGTGCCAGCAGTGAGCTCACCCGGATGGGGGAGCTGTTTTTT.

V usage is TRBV4-3 and J usage is TRBJ2-5; D not certain. The germline V and J ends were trimmed by 4 bases and 1 base, with 13 bases remaining between them. Germline V CDR1 and CDR2: LGHNA, YSLEER. The length of the CDR3 is 15 residues. The CDR3 nucleotides read TGCGCCAGCAGCCTGTCCCCGACACTCCAAGAGACCCAGTACTTC. This codes for CASSLSPTLQETQYF.

V usage is TRBV19 and J usage is TRBJ2-6; D might be TRBD2 (5 bases). The CDR3 has 15 residues. Germline values: CDR1 LNHDA, CDR2 SQIVND (reference sequence). The V end was cut by 11 bases, the J end by 0 bases, with 14 bases between. The CDR3 nucleotides are TGTGCCTCGGGGTGGACGGTCTCTGGGGCCAACGTCCTGACTTTC. It translates to CASGWTVSGANVLTF.

J is TRBJ2-5 and V is TRBV14; 9 bases fit TRBD2. This CDR3 comprises 16 residues. V gave up 0 bases and J gave up 4 bases; unmatched junction bases: 6. Germline CDR1 reads SGHDN; CDR2 reads FVKESK. This CDR3 reads CASSQDAGGSGETQYF. DNA for the CDR3: TGTGCCAGCAGCCAAGATGCGGGGGGGAGTGGAGAGACCCAGTACTTC.

The chain combines TRBV28 with TRBJ1-5, with D tentatively TRBD1 (6 bases). Between the trimmed V and J ends, which lost 6 bases and 1 base, there was a span of 19 bases. This CDR3 is 17 amino acids long. Germline CDR1 and CDR2: MDHEN and SYDVKM. The CDR3 spells CASSPLMRGGSNQPQHF. The CDR3 coding sequence is TGTGCCAGCAGCCCGCTCATGAGAGGGGGAAGCAATCAGCCCCAGCATTTT.

Regarding this clone: Other DNA sequences in this specimen translate into the identical CDR3. The chain couples TRBV5-1 to TRBJ1-2; D gene unclear. V was clipped by 2 bases and J by 1 base, with 6 bases between them. The CDR3 totals 13 residues. In germline, CDR1 is SGHRS, CDR2 YFSETQ. The chain's CDR3 is CASSLESNYGYTF. The CDR3 DNA reads as TGCGCCAGCAGCTTAGAGAGTAACTATGGCTACACCTTC.

The rearrangement uses TRBV30 and TRBJ1-2; D is unresolved. This CDR3 spans 16 amino acids. V dropped 4 bases and J dropped 3 bases, with 21 bases sitting between them. The germline gives CDR1 GTSNPN, CDR2 SVGIG (reference sequence). CDR3 coding DNA: TGTGCCTGGACTGAATTGGGATGGGGAGGTGACTATGGCTACACCTTC. Translated: CAWTELGWGGDYGYTF.

This clone was detected once. The genes are TRBV9 and TRBJ1-1; 7 positions match TRBD1. This CDR3 spans 18 amino acids. The V segment lost 0 bases and the J segment 3 bases; nucleotides outside the gene matches: 14. CDR1 is SGDLS, CDR2 YYNGEE, per germline. This CDR3 reads CASSVGPIRTGVDTEAFF. The DNA for the CDR3 is TGTGCCAGCAGCGTAGGGCCCATTCGGACAGGCGTGGACACTGAAGCTTTCTTT.

The V call is TRBV7-8, the J call TRBJ1-6; D is uncertain. Trimming shortened V by 1 base and J by 8 bases, and 9 bases separated the two germline ends. Germline CDR1 reads SGHVS; CDR2 reads FQNEAQ. CDR3 length equals 14 residues. CDR3 nucleotide sequence: TGTGCCAGCAGCTTAGGTCTGAAGGATTCACCCCTCCACTTT. Its translation: CASSLGLKDSPLHF. The full variable domain, in which reference TRBV7-8 and TRBJ1-6 provide the parts outside the CDR3, is GAGVSQSPRYKVAKRGQDVALRCDPISGHVSLFWYQQALGQGPEFLTYFQNEAQLDKSGLPSDRFFAERPEGSVSTLKIQRTQQEDSAVYLCASSLGLKDSPLHFGNGTRLTVT.

This chain connects TRBV27 to TRBJ2-7; a weak D match, TRBD2 (5 bases). The CDR3 extends over 12 amino acids. The germline CDR1 and CDR2 sequences are MNHEY and SMNVEV (reference sequence). Trimming cost V 5 bases and J 7 bases, with 12 bases left between them. CDR3 bases: TGTGCCAGCAGTGCGACGGGGTATGAGCAGTACTTC. This sequence encodes CASSATGYEQYF.

V and J are TRBV9 and TRBJ1-2; 7 nucleotides agree with TRBD1. Unmatched junction bases numbered 2, after V lost 0 bases and J lost 6 bases. The CDR3 spans 13 residues. Per germline, CDR1 SGDLS and CDR2 YYNGEE. The CDR3 DNA is TGTGCCAGCAGCGTAGCCGGGACAGATGGCTACACCTTC. Translating gives CASSVAGTDGYTF.

V is TRBV6-1 and J is TRBJ2-7; a possible D gene is TRBD1 (5 bases). Trimming shortened V by 6 bases and J by 11 bases, and 17 bases separated the two germline ends. CDR3 size: 12 residues. Germline V gene lookup returns CDR1 MNHNS and CDR2 SASEGT. The CDR3 DNA reads TGTGCCAGCAGACAAATCCCAGGGTTGAAGTACTTC. Translating it yields CASRQIPGLKYF.

This clone was observed once. The same CDR3 also results from other DNA sequences found in this sample. The chain joins TRBV19 to TRBJ2-7; D call uncertain. CDR3 length: 14 residues. V was trimmed by 4 bases and J by 0 bases, leaving 10 bases between them. Germline lookup yields CDR1 LNHDA and CDR2 SQIVND (reference sequence). The chain's CDR3 is CASSRLAGSYEQYF. CDR3 in DNA: TGTGCCAGTAGTAGACTCGCCGGCTCCTACGAGCAGTACTTC. Combining the CDR3 with reference TRBV19 and TRBJ2-7 gives the whole variable domain DGGITQSPKYLFRKEGQNVTLSCEQNLNHDAMYWYRQDPGQGLRLIYYSQIVNDFQKGDIAEGYSVSREKKESFPLTVTSAQKNPTAFYLCASSRLAGSYEQYFGPGTRLTVT.

The V call is TRBV30, the J call TRBJ1-5; maybe TRBD1 (6 bases). V shed 0 bases and J shed 3 bases, with 9 bases lying between them. The CDR3 consists of 14 residues. The germline gives CDR1 GTSNPN, CDR2 SVGIG (reference sequence). The CDR3 DNA sequence: TGTGCCTGGAGTGTGGGGGGCGTCAATCAGCCCCAGCATTTT. It is translated as CAWSVGGVNQPQHF.

The V gene is TRBV4-2, the J gene TRBJ2-3; D is perhaps TRBD1 or TRBD2 (5 bases each). The germline V and J ends were trimmed by 4 bases and 2 bases, with 7 bases remaining between them. The CDR3 contains 13 residues. CDR1 is LGHNA, CDR2 YNFKEQ, per germline. This CDR3 reads CASSLGVTDTQYF. For the CDR3, the DNA is TGTGCCAGCAGCCTGGGGGTCACAGATACGCAGTATTTT.

The rearrangement links TRBV6-4 to TRBJ2-2, with D uncertain. Trimming removed 5 bases from V and 4 bases from J, with 8 bases in between. The germline gives CDR1 MRHNA, CDR2 SNTAGT. The length of the CDR3 is 13 residues. The CDR3 nucleotides read TGTGCCAGCAGTACACAGTTCACCGGGGAGCTGTTTTTT. It yields the protein CASSTQFTGELFF.

The chain combines TRBV7-3 with TRBJ2-1; a weak D match, TRBD1 (6 bases). The CDR3 is 15 residues long. Trimming stripped 6 bases from V and 0 bases from J, with 12 bases between. The germline gives CDR1 SGHTA, CDR2 FQGTGA. The CDR3 loop reads CASRIDRFSYNEQFF. The CDR3 DNA follows: TGTGCCAGCAGGATCGACAGGTTCTCCTACAATGAGCAGTTCTTC.

The chain is built from TRBV15 and TRBJ1-2; D is perhaps TRBD1 (5 bases). This CDR3 region has 14 residues. Trimming pared 0 bases from V and 8 bases from J, leaving 13 bases between. Germline V gene data show CDR1 as LNHNV and CDR2 as YYDKDF (reference sequence). In DNA form, the CDR3 reads TGTGCCACCAGCAGAGATAAGGCAGGGAACGGCTACACCTTC. It is translated as CATSRDKAGNGYTF.

The chain joins TRBV29-1 to TRBJ2-4; D is unresolved. The germline gives CDR1 SQVTM, CDR2 ANQGSEA. V was shortened by 5 bases and J by 3 bases, with 14 bases between the two germline ends. There are 14 residues in the CDR3. DNA of the CDR3: TGCAGCGTTTCTACCGAAACTGTCAAAAACATTCAGTACTTC. It translates to CSVSTETVKNIQYF.